These 24 T cell receptor beta chains were sequenced from one sample in a study of blood T cell repertoires in COVID-19. Using immunoSEQ multiplex PCR, the repertoire was profiled, and TCRdb retains in-frame clones only, with some absent. The data show 95,000 to 100,000 clones, with approximately 81% seen just once and 9.5% to 12% held by the top ten. Input material: peripheral blood. These receptors all stem from a woman older than 75 with acute or convalescent COVID-19.

The chain carries TRBV30 and TRBJ1-4; tentative D call: TRBD1 (5 bases). V was pared by 5 bases and J by 3 bases, with 13 bases between. The CDR3 has 14 residues. CDR1 and CDR2 from the germline V gene are GTSNPN and SVGIG (reference sequence). The CDR3 loop is CAWGPGGSNEKLFF. The CDR3 region has the DNA TGTGCCTGGGGTCCGGGGGGATCTAATGAAAAACTGTTTTTT. The whole variable domain, filled in from reference TRBV30 and TRBJ1-4, reads SQTIHQWPATLVQPVGSPLSLECTVEGTSNPNLYWYRQAAGRGLQLLFYSVGIGQISSEVPQNLSASRPQDRQFILSSKKLLLSDSGFYLCAWGPGGSNEKLFFGSGTQLSVL.

V and J are TRBV27 and TRBJ1-6, with 9 bases that match TRBD1. The CDR3 covers 16 residues. The V and J ends lost 2 bases and 13 bases, in that order; junction bases with no gene match: 12. Germline CDR1 is MNHEY and CDR2 is SMNVEV (reference sequence). CDR3: CASSLGAGQGRRPLHF. The CDR3 DNA sequence: TGTGCCAGCAGTTTAGGGGCGGGACAGGGTCGACGGCCCCTCCACTTT.

The chain is built from TRBV7-2 and TRBJ2-1, with TRBD2 identical over 7 bases. The CDR3 is 18 residues long. CDR1 and CDR2 (germline): SGHTA, FQGNSA. V was clipped by 6 bases and J by 0 bases; unmatched bases: 14. CDR3 loop: CASRVLSGSLGSYNEQFF. The CDR3 nucleotides are TGTGCCAGCAGGGTCCTTAGCGGGTCCCTGGGCTCCTACAATGAGCAGTTCTTC.

The chain recombines TRBV28 with TRBJ1-2; TRBD1 matches at 7 bases. The CDR3 is made up of 13 amino acids. The junction had 1 base not matched to a gene; V was cut back by 2 bases and J by 4 bases. Germline V gene sequence: CDR1 MDHEN, CDR2 SYDVKM. The CDR3 reads CASSLEGAYGYTF. The CDR3 DNA reads as TGTGCCAGCAGTTTAGAGGGGGCCTATGGCTACACCTTC.

V gene TRBV28 combines with J gene TRBJ2-7; 9 nucleotides align to TRBD1. With 7 bases clipped from V and 5 bases from J, the junction kept 6 bases outside the gene matches. Germline CDR1 reads MDHEN; CDR2 reads SYDVKM. The CDR3 has 13 amino acids. For the CDR3, the DNA is TGTGCCAGCAAAGGGACAGGGAGGAACGAGCAGTACTTC. Protein: CASKGTGRNEQYF.

V and J are TRBV5-4 and TRBJ2-5; TRBD1 aligns across 7 bases. Germline values: CDR1 SGHNT, CDR2 YYREEE (reference sequence). The CDR3 runs 15 residues. After removal of 4 bases from V and 5 bases from J, the junction contained 11 bases not matched to a gene. CDR3 coding DNA: TGTGCCAGCAGCCGTCGGGACAGAATGGGGGAGACCCAGTACTTC. Amino acid sequence: CASSRRDRMGETQYF.

The chain carries TRBV7-2 and TRBJ2-5, with 14 bases matching TRBD2. The CDR3 totals 17 residues. V was clipped by 5 bases and J by 4 bases; unmatched bases: 9. Germline V gene sequence: CDR1 SGHTA, CDR2 FQGNSA. CDR3 coding DNA: TGTGCCAGCAGCCAAGCGACTAGCGGGGGGGCCAGAGAGACCCAGTACTTC. Its protein is CASSQATSGGARETQYF.

The rearrangement joins TRBV28 to TRBJ1-2; 8 bases agree with TRBD1. With V trimmed by 3 bases and J by 2 bases, 11 bases remained unmatched. The CDR3 runs 17 residues. Looked up from germline, CDR1 is MDHEN and CDR2 is SYDVKM. CDR3 in amino acids: CASSFFMAYRGNYGYTF. Here the CDR3 DNA reads TGTGCCAGCAGTTTTTTTATGGCCTACAGGGGGAACTATGGCTACACCTTC.

The rearrangement uses TRBV5-1 and TRBJ1-6; 9 nucleotides match TRBD1. The CDR3 is 13 amino acids. Per germline, CDR1 SGHRS and CDR2 YFSETQ. The ends lost 7 bases at V and 5 bases at J; junction bases unmatched: 1. The CDR3 here is CASRTGDNSPLHF. The CDR3 DNA follows: TGCGCCAGCCGGACAGGGGATAATTCACCCCTCCACTTT. Combining the CDR3 with reference TRBV5-1 and TRBJ1-6 gives the whole variable domain KAGVTQTPRYLIKTRGQQVTLSCSPISGHRSVSWYQQTPGQGLQFLFEYFSETQRNKGNFPGRFSGRQFSNSRSEMNVSTLELGDSALYLCASRTGDNSPLHFGNGTRLTVT.

The rearrangement links TRBV5-1 to TRBJ1-5; D is uncertain. The CDR3 is 14 amino acids. Trimming pared 0 bases from V and 5 bases from J, leaving 9 bases between. Germline-derived CDR1 and CDR2 are SGHRS and YFSETQ. The CDR3: CASSLDAGDQPQHF. CDR3 sequence (DNA): TGCGCCAGCAGCTTGGATGCTGGAGATCAGCCCCAGCATTTT. Together with reference TRBV5-1 and TRBJ1-5, the CDR3 gives the full variable domain: KAGVTQTPRYLIKTRGQQVTLSCSPISGHRSVSWYQQTPGQGLQFLFEYFSETQRNKGNFPGRFSGRQFSNSRSEMNVSTLELGDSALYLCASSLDAGDQPQHFGDGTRLSIL.

V and J are TRBV11-2 and TRBJ1-4; unclear D gene. The CDR3 consists of 15 residues. V was clipped by 4 bases and J by 3 bases, with 12 bases between them. The V gene's germline CDR1 is SGHAT and CDR2 FQNNGV. The CDR3 loop is CASSSVGLANEKLFF. DNA of the CDR3: TGTGCCAGCAGCTCCGTCGGGTTGGCTAATGAAAAACTGTTTTTT.

The V call is TRBV3-1 (or the pseudogene TRBV3-2), the J call TRBJ2-2; the match to TRBD2 covers 7 bases. After removal of 0 bases from V and 6 bases from J, the junction contained 13 bases not matched to a gene. The germline V gene has CDR1 LGHDT and CDR2 YNNKEL (reference sequence). The length of the CDR3 is 18 residues. In DNA form, the CDR3 reads TGTGCCAGCAGCCAAGAGGTTAGCAGACTAGCTTCCCCCGGGGAGCTGTTTTTT. This translates into CASSQEVSRLASPGELFF.

The genes are TRBV5-6 and TRBJ2-4; the D gene is possibly TRBD2 (7 bases). There are 16 residues in the CDR3. V shed 4 bases and J shed 8 bases, with 22 bases lying between them. Germline V gene lookup returns CDR1 SGHDT and CDR2 YYEEEE. The CDR3 nucleotides are TGTGCCAGCAGCCTTGAGGGGGGGCGGTCCTTGGACATTCAGTACTTC. Translating gives CASSLEGGRSLDIQYF.

This clone has just a few counts. The chain links TRBV5-5 to TRBJ1-3; no clear D. This CDR3 has 15 amino acids. V dropped 2 bases and J dropped 3 bases, with 12 bases sitting between them. Looked up from germline, CDR1 is SGHKS and CDR2 is YYEKEE (reference sequence). The chain's CDR3 is CASSLETRGGNTIYF. The DNA for the CDR3 is TGTGCCAGCAGCTTAGAGACTCGCGGTGGAAACACCATATATTTT.

The chain carries TRBV2 and TRBJ1-2; no reliable D call. The CDR3 is 16 residues long. Trimming cost V 4 bases and J 1 base, with 16 bases left between them. Germline V gives CDR1 SNHLY, CDR2 FYNNEI. This CDR3 reads CASSVDTGTLNYGYTF. The CDR3, as DNA: TGTGCCAGCAGTGTTGACACGGGAACCCTTAACTATGGCTACACCTTC.

The V call is TRBV3-1 (or the pseudogene TRBV3-2), the J call TRBJ2-5, with a weak D call TRBD1 (6 bases). V lost 2 bases and J 3 bases, leaving 13 bases between the germline ends. Germline assignment: CDR1 LGHDT and CDR2 YNNKEL (reference sequence). This CDR3 comprises 15 residues. The CDR3 here is CASSQMTGSEETQYF. CDR3 DNA: TGTGCCAGCAGCCAAATGACAGGTTCTGAAGAGACCCAGTACTTC.

This clone was recorded once. This sequence joins TRBV11-2 and TRBJ1-2; D is undetermined. The CDR3 totals 16 residues. Looked up from germline, CDR1 is SGHAT and CDR2 is FQNNGV. Trimming stripped 4 bases from V and 2 bases from J, with 17 bases between. Here the CDR3 DNA reads TGTGCCAGCAGCTCCCCACAGAGGGCTAGGAACTATGGCTACACCTTC. Residues: CASSSPQRARNYGYTF.

This rearrangement joins TRBV18 to TRBJ1-4; 9 bases match TRBD1. CDR3 length equals 15 residues. Trimming removed 1 base from V and 7 bases from J; junction bases left unmatched: 4. CDR1 and CDR2 (germline): KGHSH, LQKENI. CDR3 region: CASSPRDRATEKLFF. CDR3 DNA sequence: TGTGCCAGCTCACCACGGGACAGGGCTACTGAAAAACTGTTTTTT.

The table lists this clone with a count of one. J is TRBJ2-7 and V is TRBV18; 7 bases agree with TRBD1. Losses at the gene ends were 1 base for V and 7 bases for J; bases not matched to a gene: 4. Germline V lookup: CDR1 KGHSH, CDR2 LQKENI. The CDR3 spans 13 residues. CDR3 in DNA: TGTGCCAGCTCACCACAGGGGGCAAGGGAGCAGTACGTC. Amino acid sequence: CASSPQGAREQYV.

The J gene is TRBJ2-5, the V gene TRBV5-4; D is uncertain. The V end was cut by 0 bases, the J end by 2 bases, with 8 bases between. Germline-derived CDR1 and CDR2 are SGHNT and YYREEE (reference sequence). CDR3 length equals 14 residues. CDR3 bases: TGTGCCAGCAGCTTGGCCTCCCTACAAGAGACCCAGTACTTC. It translates to CASSLASLQETQYF. Supplemented by reference TRBV5-4 and TRBJ2-5, the full variable domain reads ETGVTQSPTHLIKTRGQQVTLRCSSQSGHNTVSWYQQALGQGPQFIFQYYREEENGRGNFPPRFSGLQFPNYSSELNVNALELDDSALYLCASSLASLQETQYFGPGTRLLVL.

The V and J genes are TRBV11-2 and TRBJ1-6, with TRBD1 as a possible D gene (6 bases). The CDR3 is 16 amino acids. Germline CDR1 is SGHAT and CDR2 is FQNNGV. V lost 2 bases and J lost 5, with 13 bases in between. The CDR3 nucleotides are TGTGCCAGCAGCTTAAACGCCGGGACAAATAATTCACCCCTCCACTTT. Translation gives CASSLNAGTNNSPLHF.

The chain couples TRBV18 to TRBJ1-6; D possibly corresponds to TRBD1 (5 bases). The V end was cut by 4 bases, the J end by 8 bases, with 12 bases between. CDR1 KGHSH and CDR2 LQKENI come from the germline V gene. CDR3 length: 14 residues. CDR3 DNA sequence: TGTGCCAGCTCACGCGGGGACGGGGATTCACCCCTCCACTTT. This sequence encodes CASSRGDGDSPLHF. Drawing the rest from reference TRBV18 and TRBJ1-6, the complete variable domain is NAGVMQNPRHLVRRRGQEARLRCSPMKGHSHVYWYRQLPEEGLKFMVYLQKENIIDESGMPKERFSAEFPKEGPSILRIQQVVRGDSAAYFCASSRGDGDSPLHFGNGTRLTVT.

In this sample, this clone turned up once. This chain links TRBV7-8 with TRBJ1-6; D is unclear. Per the germline V gene, CDR1 is SGHVS and CDR2 is FQNEAQ. This CDR3 is built from 16 residues. Between the trimmed V and J ends, which lost 2 bases and 0 bases, there was a span of 8 bases. The CDR3 region has the DNA TGTGCCAGCAGCTTACAGGAAAGCTCCTATAATTCACCCCTCCACTTT. This encodes CASSLQESSYNSPLHF.

This clone was counted between two and nine times. The genes are TRBV5-1 and TRBJ1-2, with 8 positions matching TRBD1. V was clipped by 4 bases and J by 4 bases; unmatched bases: 6. The CDR3 totals 14 residues. Germline V lookup: CDR1 SGHRS, CDR2 YFSETQ. CDR3 protein: CASSNGQGGYGYTF. In DNA form, the CDR3 reads TGCGCCAGCAGCAACGGACAGGGAGGCTATGGCTACACCTTC.